Sequencing of this T cell receptor (beta chain) was carried out in a study of spatial heterogeneity in lung cancer. TCRdb re-called the 5' RACE reads with MiXCR, one entry per CDR3 protein. The sample carries approximately 110,000 distinct CDR3 sequences, 9.5% to 14% recorded once. V dropped 0 bases and J dropped 4 bases, with 2 bases sitting between them. Germline V CDR1 and CDR2: KGHSH, LQKENI. The length of the CDR3 is 12 residues. This clonotype was counted ten times or more. The time point: blood at routine non-recurrence follow-up after resection. The chain employs TRBV18 and TRBJ2-3, with unresolved D. The sequence derives from a female donor with early-stage non-small cell lung cancer. This material consisted of PBMCs, taken at follow-up. The CDR3 DNA reads as TGTGCCAGCTCACCACCCTCAGATACGCAGTATTTT. This sequence encodes CASSPPSDTQYF.